This TCR beta chain derives from a study of shared clonotypes between healthy human individuals. A remark on this clone: The antigen is undetermined. The identical CDR3 is also encoded by other nucleotide sequences in the sample.

Trimming left V 5 bases short and J 0 bases short, with 0 bases between. Germline V gives CDR1 MNHEY, CDR2 SVGAGI. CDR3 length equals 11 residues. In the original processing: From ImmunoSEQ came sequences covering only the junction and carrying no quality scores, so filtering differed. Some clones are missing from TCRdb's copy, which holds only in-frame ones; the method was immunoSEQ multiplex PCR. That table gives V, J and clone size, and the DNA gave D and trimming. The sample lists millions of clones, roughly nine tenths occurring once. Study results and caveats: Around 5% was the fraction of naive CD4 clonotypes found shared across a handful of donors. Blood alone was sampled, and tissue repertoires likely differ.

The sample taken for sequencing was naive CD4+ T cells sorted from blood. This sample's subset: CD45RA+ positively selected. V and J are TRBV6-5 and TRBJ2-3; D ambiguous. The sequence came from a young man in good health. CDR3 in DNA: TGTGCCAGCAGTAGCACAGATACGCAGTATTTT. It encodes CASSSTDTQYF.